Each of the 17 T cell receptor beta chains below was sequenced from the same sample in a study of blood T cell repertoires in COVID-19. Some clones are missing from TCRdb's copy, which holds only in-frame ones; the method was immunoSEQ multiplex PCR. The table includes hundreds of thousands of clones, 85% detected once. The specimen was PBMCs or T cells enriched from blood (not recorded which). The receptor set was obtained from a woman aged 45-59 years who had recovered from COVID-19.

The V call is TRBV9, the J call TRBJ2-2, with D possibly TRBD1 on 5 matching bases. The CDR3 spans 14 residues. Germline CDR1 reads SGDLS; CDR2 reads YYNGEE. Trimming left V 0 bases short and J 7 bases short, with 10 bases between. The CDR3 sequence: CASSVGQGGGELFF. The CDR3 nucleotides are TGTGCCAGCAGCGTAGGGCAGGGTGGCGGGGAGCTGTTTTTT. The whole variable domain, remainder taken from reference TRBV9 and TRBJ2-2, is DSGVTQTPKHLITATGQRVTLRCSPRSGDLSVYWYQQSLDQGLQFLIQYYNGEERAKGNILERFSAQQFPDLHSELNLSSLELGDSALYFCASSVGQGGGELFFGEGSRLTVL.

V gene TRBV4-1 combines with J gene TRBJ1-5; D gene uncertain. The V end was cut by 4 bases, the J end by 0 bases, with 7 bases between. Germline V gene sequence: CDR1 MGHRA, CDR2 YSYEKL. The CDR3 contains 14 residues. CDR3 residues: CASSLQYSNQPQHF. The CDR3 DNA sequence: TGCGCCAGCAGCCTTCAGTATAGCAATCAGCCCCAGCATTTT.

V gene TRBV5-1 combines with J gene TRBJ1-3, with D unresolved. This CDR3 comprises 15 residues. The V gene lost 4 bases and the J gene lost 0 bases, with 11 bases spanning the gap. CDR1 SGHRS and CDR2 YFSETQ come from the germline V gene. In nucleotides, the CDR3 is TGCGCCAGCAGCCCCGAGATTAGCTCTGGAAACACCATATATTTT. Protein: CASSPEISSGNTIYF.

This clone came up once. This chain joins TRBV29-1 and TRBJ1-2; D may be TRBD1 (6 bases). This CDR3 is built from 15 residues. The V end lost 6 bases, the J end lost 0 bases, and 17 bases lay between the germline ends. Germline assignment: CDR1 SQVTM and CDR2 ANQGSEA. CDR3 nucleotides: TGCAGCGTACAAGCCAACAGGGTTTCTAACTATGGCTACACCTTC. This sequence encodes CSVQANRVSNYGYTF.

This chain joins TRBV5-1 and TRBJ1-1, with D maybe TRBD1 (5 bases). Trimming removed 4 bases from V and 9 bases from J, with 16 bases in between. The CDR3 runs 13 residues. CDR1 is SGHRS and CDR2 is YFSETQ in the germline V gene. CDR3 in amino acids: CASSPGGGAQAFF. The DNA for the CDR3 is TGCGCCAGCAGCCCTGGAGGAGGGGCGCAAGCTTTCTTT.

The chain recombines TRBV5-8 with TRBJ2-1; D perhaps matches TRBD2 (6 bases). Trimming removed 4 bases at V and 7 bases at J, with 9 bases between. Germline V gives CDR1 SGHTS, CDR2 YDEGEE. The CDR3 spans 12 residues. CDR3 region: CASSPGDNEQFF. The CDR3 DNA is TGTGCCAGCAGCCCGGGGGATAATGAGCAGTTCTTC.

This clone was seen more than once but under ten times. This rearrangement joins TRBV27 to TRBJ2-1, with 7 bases lining up with TRBD2. V lost 11 bases, J lost 0 bases, and 16 bases stayed unmatched. CDR3 length: 17 amino acids. Germline CDR1 is MNHEY and CDR2 is SMNVEV (reference sequence). The CDR3 here is CALRGGEPILSYNEQFF. CDR3 bases: TGTGCCCTACGGGGAGGGGAGCCCATCCTCTCCTACAATGAGCAGTTCTTC.

This clone turned up a few times. The chain has TRBV30 and TRBJ1-1; D gene uncertain. Trimming removed 5 bases at V and 4 bases at J, with 14 bases between. Germline CDR1 GTSNPN, CDR2 SVGIG (reference sequence). The CDR3 has 13 amino acids. In nucleotides, the CDR3 is TGTGCCTGGGATCGAGGCCGGGGCACTGAAGCTTTCTTT. Translating it yields CAWDRGRGTEAFF.

About this clone itself: The sample holds other DNA sequences that translate to the same CDR3. The genes are TRBV18 and TRBJ1-1; 7 nucleotides line up with TRBD1. Germline CDR1 reads KGHSH; CDR2 reads LQKENI. V was pared by 0 bases and J by 1 base, with 2 bases of the junction left unmatched. The CDR3 contains 15 residues. The CDR3 DNA reads as TGTGCCAGCTCACCACCAAGGACAGGGAACACTGAAGCTTTCTTT. This translates into CASSPPRTGNTEAFF.

This clone has only one observation. The V gene is TRBV7-9, the J gene TRBJ2-3; D is perhaps TRBD1 (5 bases). The CDR3 has 12 amino acids. V dropped 4 bases and J dropped 4 bases, with 6 bases sitting between them. Germline loops: CDR1 SEHNR, CDR2 FQNEAQ (reference sequence). CDR3: CASSWGPDTQYF. The CDR3 DNA reads TGTGCCAGCAGCTGGGGCCCAGATACGCAGTATTTT.

This sequence joins TRBV12-3 or TRBV12-4 and TRBJ2-3; D remains ambiguous. This CDR3 is 13 amino acids long. Deletions cut 2 bases from V and 4 bases from J, with 7 bases between. CDR3 region: CASSLPPPDTQYF. The DNA for the CDR3 is TGTGCCAGCAGTTTACCCCCTCCAGATACGCAGTATTTT.

DNA of the CDR3: TGCGCCAGCAGCTCGACAGTAGACAATGAGCAGTTCTTC. This encodes CASSSTVDNEQFF. The V and J genes are TRBV5-1 and TRBJ2-1; D may be TRBD1 (5 bases). This CDR3 spans 13 amino acids. V was shortened by 3 bases and J by 5 bases, with 9 bases between the two germline ends. Germline V gene sequence: CDR1 SGHRS, CDR2 YFSETQ.

The rearrangement joins TRBV6-1 to TRBJ2-5, with D possibly matching TRBD1 (6 bases). The CDR3 runs 16 residues. V was shortened by 4 bases and J by 3 bases, with 18 bases between the two germline ends. In germline, CDR1 is MNHNS, CDR2 SASEGT. The CDR3 coding sequence is TGTGCCAGCAGTGCCGCCGGACAGAAGACTAAAGAGACCCAGTACTTC. It translates to CASSAAGQKTKETQYF.

The V and J genes are TRBV6-5 and TRBJ2-1; 7 nucleotides align to TRBD1. The CDR3 is 16 amino acids. V lost 2 bases, J lost 4 bases, and 8 bases stayed unmatched. The V gene's germline CDR1 is MNHEY and CDR2 SVGAGI. The CDR3 loop reads CASSYHTDRPYNEQFF. The CDR3 nucleotides are TGTGCCAGCAGTTACCACACGGACAGGCCTTACAATGAGCAGTTCTTC.

V and J are TRBV19 and TRBJ1-1; 8 bases are shared with TRBD1. Germline V lookup: CDR1 LNHDA, CDR2 SQIVND (reference sequence). Losses at the gene ends were 5 bases for V and 4 bases for J; bases not matched to a gene: 9. CDR3 length equals 15 residues. CDR3 region: CASSSPGGGSTEAFF. CDR3 sequence (DNA): TGTGCCAGTAGTTCCCCAGGGGGCGGTAGCACTGAAGCTTTCTTT.

The CDR3: CASISWGGGHPPNEKLFF. The CDR3 DNA reads as TGTGCCAGCATCTCTTGGGGAGGGGGGCATCCCCCTAATGAAAAACTGTTTTTT. The chain recombines TRBV21-1 with TRBJ1-4. TRBV21-1 is marked as a pseudogene. CDR3 length: 18 amino acids.

V and J are TRBV27 and TRBJ2-5; D call uncertain. Looked up from germline, CDR1 is MNHEY and CDR2 is SMNVEV (reference sequence). The CDR3 contains 14 residues. Trimming removed 1 base at V and 5 bases at J, with 11 bases between. The CDR3 DNA sequence: TGTGCCAGCAGTTTATACTCCAGGCAGGAGACCCAGTACTTC. Amino acids: CASSLYSRQETQYF.